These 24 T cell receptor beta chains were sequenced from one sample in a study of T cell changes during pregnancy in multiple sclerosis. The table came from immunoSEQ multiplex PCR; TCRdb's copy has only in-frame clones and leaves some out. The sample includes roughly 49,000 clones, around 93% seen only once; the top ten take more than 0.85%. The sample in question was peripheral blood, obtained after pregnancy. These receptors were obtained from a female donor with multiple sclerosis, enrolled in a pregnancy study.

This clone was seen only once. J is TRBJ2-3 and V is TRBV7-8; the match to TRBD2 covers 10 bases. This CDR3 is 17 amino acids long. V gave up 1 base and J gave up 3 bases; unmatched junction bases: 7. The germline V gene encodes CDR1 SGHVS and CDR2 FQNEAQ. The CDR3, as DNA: TGTGCCAGCAGCTTAGATGAAAGGACTAGCGGTACAGATACGCAGTATTTT. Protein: CASSLDERTSGTDTQYF.

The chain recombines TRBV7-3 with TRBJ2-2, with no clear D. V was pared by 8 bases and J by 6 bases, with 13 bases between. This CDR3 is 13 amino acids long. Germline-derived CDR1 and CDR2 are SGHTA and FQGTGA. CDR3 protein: CASGRLGSGELFF. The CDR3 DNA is TGTGCCAGCGGAAGGCTCGGGTCCGGGGAGCTGTTTTTT.

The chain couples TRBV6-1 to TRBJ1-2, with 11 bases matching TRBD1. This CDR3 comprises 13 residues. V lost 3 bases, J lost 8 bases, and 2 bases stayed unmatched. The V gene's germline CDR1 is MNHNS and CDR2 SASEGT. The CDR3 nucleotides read TGTGCCAGCAGTGAGGACAGGGGGCTCGGCTACACCTTC. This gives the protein CASSEDRGLGYTF.

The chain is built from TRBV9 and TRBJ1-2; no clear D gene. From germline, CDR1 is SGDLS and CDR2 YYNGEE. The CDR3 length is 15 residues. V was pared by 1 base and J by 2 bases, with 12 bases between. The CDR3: CASSVMKGGNYGYTF. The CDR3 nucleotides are TGTGCCAGCAGCGTAATGAAAGGAGGGAACTATGGCTACACCTTC.

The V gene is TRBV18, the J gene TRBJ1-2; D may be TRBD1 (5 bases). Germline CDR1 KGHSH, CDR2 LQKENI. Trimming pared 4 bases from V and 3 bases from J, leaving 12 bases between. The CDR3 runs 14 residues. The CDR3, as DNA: TGTGCCAGCTCACAGGGGCAGGGTGACTATGGCTACACCTTC. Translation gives CASSQGQGDYGYTF.

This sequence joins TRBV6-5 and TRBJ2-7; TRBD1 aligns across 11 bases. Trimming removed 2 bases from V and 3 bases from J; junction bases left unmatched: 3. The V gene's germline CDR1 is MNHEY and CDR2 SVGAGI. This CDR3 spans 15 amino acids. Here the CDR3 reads CASSYKDRGLYEQYF. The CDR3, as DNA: TGTGCCAGCAGTTACAAGGACAGGGGGCTCTACGAGCAGTACTTC.

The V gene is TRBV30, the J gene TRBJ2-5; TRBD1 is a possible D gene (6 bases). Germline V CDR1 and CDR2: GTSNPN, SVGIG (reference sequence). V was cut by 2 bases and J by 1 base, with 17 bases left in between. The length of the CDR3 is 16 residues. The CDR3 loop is CAWSPLGTPGQETQYF. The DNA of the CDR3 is TGTGCCTGGAGTCCCCTTGGGACACCTGGCCAAGAGACCCAGTACTTC.

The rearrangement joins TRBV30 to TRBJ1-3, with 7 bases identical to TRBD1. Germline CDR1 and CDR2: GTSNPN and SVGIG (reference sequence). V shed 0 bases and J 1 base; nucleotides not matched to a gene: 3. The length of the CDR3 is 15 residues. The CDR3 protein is CAWSVHRGSGNTIYF. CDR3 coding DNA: TGTGCCTGGAGTGTACACAGGGGATCTGGAAACACCATATATTTT.

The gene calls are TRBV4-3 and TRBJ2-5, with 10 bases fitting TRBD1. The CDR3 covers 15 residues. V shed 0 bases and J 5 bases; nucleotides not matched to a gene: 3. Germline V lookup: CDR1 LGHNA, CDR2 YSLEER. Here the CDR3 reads CASSQDGQGDETQYF. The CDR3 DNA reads TGCGCCAGCAGCCAAGATGGACAGGGGGACGAGACCCAGTACTTC.

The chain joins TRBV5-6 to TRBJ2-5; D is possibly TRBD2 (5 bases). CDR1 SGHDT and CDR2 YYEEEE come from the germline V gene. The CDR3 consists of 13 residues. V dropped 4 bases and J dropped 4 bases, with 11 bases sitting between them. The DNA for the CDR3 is TGTGCCAGCAGCCCGGACTTTGGAGAGACCCAGTACTTC. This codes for CASSPDFGETQYF.

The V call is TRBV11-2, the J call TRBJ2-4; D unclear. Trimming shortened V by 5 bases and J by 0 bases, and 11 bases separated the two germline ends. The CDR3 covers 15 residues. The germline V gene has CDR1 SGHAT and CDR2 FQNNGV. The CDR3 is CASSPPGLAKNIQYF. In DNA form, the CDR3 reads TGTGCCAGCAGCCCGCCCGGTCTAGCCAAAAACATTCAGTACTTC.

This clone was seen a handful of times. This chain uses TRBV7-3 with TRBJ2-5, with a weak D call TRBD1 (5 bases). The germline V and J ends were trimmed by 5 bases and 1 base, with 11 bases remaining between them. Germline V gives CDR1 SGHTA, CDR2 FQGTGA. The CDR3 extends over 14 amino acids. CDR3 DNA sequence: TGTGCCAGCAGCAGGGGATCTTCCCAAGAGACCCAGTACTTC. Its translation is CASSRGSSQETQYF.

CDR3 nucleotide sequence: TGTGCCAGCAGCTTGTTTGACAGCCCTTATGGCTACACCTTC. As protein: CASSLFDSPYGYTF. The chain joins TRBV5-4 to TRBJ1-2; a possible D gene is TRBD1 (5 bases). This CDR3 contains 14 residues. Per the germline V gene, CDR1 is SGHNT and CDR2 is YYREEE (reference sequence). V was cut by 1 base and J by 5 bases, with 12 bases left in between.

CDR3 amino acids: CASSWDRGGTDTQYF. In DNA, the CDR3 is TGTGCCAGCAGCTGGGACAGGGGCGGCACAGATACGCAGTATTTT. The rearrangement joins TRBV7-9 to TRBJ2-3; the match to TRBD1 covers 10 bases. This CDR3 spans 15 amino acids. Germline V gene data show CDR1 as SEHNR and CDR2 as FQNEAQ (reference sequence). V dropped 4 bases and J dropped 1; count of bases not matched to a gene: 2.

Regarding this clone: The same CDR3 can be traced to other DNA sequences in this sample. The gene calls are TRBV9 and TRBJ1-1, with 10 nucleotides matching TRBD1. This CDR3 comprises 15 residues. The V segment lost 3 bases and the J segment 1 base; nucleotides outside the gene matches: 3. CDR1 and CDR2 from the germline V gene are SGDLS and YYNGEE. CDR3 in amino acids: CASSEGTGANTEAFF. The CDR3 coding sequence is TGTGCCAGCAGCGAAGGGACAGGGGCGAACACTGAAGCTTTCTTT.

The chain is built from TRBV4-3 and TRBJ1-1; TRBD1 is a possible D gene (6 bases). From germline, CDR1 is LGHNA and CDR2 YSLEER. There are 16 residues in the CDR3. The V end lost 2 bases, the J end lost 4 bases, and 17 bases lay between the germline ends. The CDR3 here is CASSQNGGRGGTEAFF. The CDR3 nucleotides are TGCGCCAGCAGCCAAAACGGGGGGCGGGGTGGCACTGAAGCTTTCTTT.

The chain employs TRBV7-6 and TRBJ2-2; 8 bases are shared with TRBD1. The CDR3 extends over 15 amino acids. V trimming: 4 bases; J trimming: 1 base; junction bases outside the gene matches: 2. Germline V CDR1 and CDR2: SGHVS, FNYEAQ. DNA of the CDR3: TGTGCCAGCAGCTCCACAGGGGGGAACACCGGGGAGCTGTTTTTT. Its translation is CASSSTGGNTGELFF.

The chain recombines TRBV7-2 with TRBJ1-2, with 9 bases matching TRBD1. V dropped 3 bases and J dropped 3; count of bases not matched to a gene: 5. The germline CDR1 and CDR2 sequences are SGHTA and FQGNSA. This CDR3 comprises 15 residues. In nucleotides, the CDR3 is TGTGCCAGCAGCTTCTCCGGGACAGGGCACTATGGCTACACCTTC. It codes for CASSFSGTGHYGYTF.

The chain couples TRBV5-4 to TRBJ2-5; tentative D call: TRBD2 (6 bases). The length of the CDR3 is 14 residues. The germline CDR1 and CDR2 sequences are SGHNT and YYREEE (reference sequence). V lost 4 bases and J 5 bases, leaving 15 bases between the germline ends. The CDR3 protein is CASSPEGRWETQYF. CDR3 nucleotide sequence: TGTGCCAGCAGCCCGGAGGGCCGCTGGGAGACCCAGTACTTC.

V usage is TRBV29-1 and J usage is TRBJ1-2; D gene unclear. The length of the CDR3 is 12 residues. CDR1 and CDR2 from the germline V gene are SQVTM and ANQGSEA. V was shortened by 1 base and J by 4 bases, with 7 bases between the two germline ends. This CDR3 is CSVEGGPYGYTF. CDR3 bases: TGCAGCGTTGAAGGCGGGCCCTATGGCTACACCTTC.

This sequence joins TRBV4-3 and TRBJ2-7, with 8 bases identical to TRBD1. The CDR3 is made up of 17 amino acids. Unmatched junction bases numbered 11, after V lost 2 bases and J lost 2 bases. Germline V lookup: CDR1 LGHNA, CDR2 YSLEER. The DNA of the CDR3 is TGCGCCAGCAGCCAATGGGCCTTGGGACAGGACCCCTACGAGCAGTACTTC. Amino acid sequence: CASSQWALGQDPYEQYF.

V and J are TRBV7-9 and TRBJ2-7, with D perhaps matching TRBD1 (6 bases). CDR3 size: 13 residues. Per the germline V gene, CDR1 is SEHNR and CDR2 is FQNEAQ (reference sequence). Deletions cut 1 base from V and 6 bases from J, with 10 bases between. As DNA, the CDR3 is TGTGCCAGCAGCTTAGGACAGGTCGGCGAGCAGTACTTC. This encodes CASSLGQVGEQYF.

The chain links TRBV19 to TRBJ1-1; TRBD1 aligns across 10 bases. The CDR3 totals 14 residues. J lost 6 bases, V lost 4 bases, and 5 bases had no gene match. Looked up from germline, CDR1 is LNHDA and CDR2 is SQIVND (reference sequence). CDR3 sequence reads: CASSTRQGAAEAFF. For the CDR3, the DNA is TGTGCCAGTAGTACCCGACAGGGGGCTGCTGAAGCTTTCTTT. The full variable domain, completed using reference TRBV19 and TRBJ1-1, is DGGITQSPKYLFRKEGQNVTLSCEQNLNHDAMYWYRQDPGQGLRLIYYSQIVNDFQKGDIAEGYSVSREKKESFPLTVTSAQKNPTAFYLCASSTRQGAAEAFFGQGTRLTVV.

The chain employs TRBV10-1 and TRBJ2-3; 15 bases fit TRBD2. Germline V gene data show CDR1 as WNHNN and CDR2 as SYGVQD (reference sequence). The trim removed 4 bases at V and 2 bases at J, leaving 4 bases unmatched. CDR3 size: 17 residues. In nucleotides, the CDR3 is TGCGCCAGCAGTGTTGGGACTAGCGGGGGGTACACAGATACGCAGTATTTT. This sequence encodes CASSVGTSGGYTDTQYF.